These 11 T cell receptor beta chains were all obtained from the same sample, sequenced in a study of blood T cell repertoires in COVID-19 (TCRdb year 2020). Library construction relied on the immunoSEQ multiplex PCR assay. TCRdb's version of the immuneACCESS table is confined to in-frame rearrangements and falls short of the full clone set. An unresolved V gene accounts for under half of the shortfall where checked; the remainder is of unknown origin. This sample comprises a few hundred thousand clones, around 84% of them detected only once. In total, the top ten clones hold around 2.9% of the sample. The specimen sequenced was peripheral blood. These receptors all stem from a man aged 45-60 years who had recovered from COVID-19.

The chain is built from TRBV5-1 and TRBJ2-1, with 8 positions matching TRBD2. Per germline, CDR1 SGHRS and CDR2 YFSETQ. The V gene end was trimmed by 0 bases and the J gene end by 2 bases; junction bases not matched to a gene: 1. The length of the CDR3 is 15 residues. The CDR3 loop is CASSLDSGTYNEQFF. DNA of the CDR3: TGCGCCAGCAGCTTGGATAGCGGGACCTACAATGAGCAGTTCTTC.

The V and J genes are TRBV9 and TRBJ2-3; D remains ambiguous. The CDR3 runs to 14 residues. Trimming left V 4 bases short and J 0 bases short, with 9 bases between. The germline gives CDR1 SGDLS, CDR2 YYNGEE. Here the CDR3 DNA reads TGTGCCAGCAGCCCTGGCCGTAGCACAGATACGCAGTATTTT. Encoded protein: CASSPGRSTDTQYF.

V and J are TRBV2 and TRBJ2-7; TRBD2 aligns across 10 bases. The CDR3 totals 16 residues. Germline V gene sequence: CDR1 SNHLY, CDR2 FYNNEI. The ends lost 7 bases at V and 1 base at J; junction bases unmatched: 10. The CDR3 sequence is CASKRSPGLASYEQYF. The CDR3 nucleotides read TGTGCCAGCAAAAGGTCACCGGGACTAGCGTCCTACGAGCAGTACTTC.

V gene TRBV25-1 combines with J gene TRBJ2-5, with 7 bases that match TRBD1. CDR3 length: 16 residues. The trim removed 6 bases at V and 3 bases at J, leaving 13 bases unmatched. CDR1 and CDR2 from the germline V gene are MGHDK and SYGVNS. DNA for the CDR3: TGTGCCAGCAGCGCCACCGGGACAGCCCTCAAAGAGACCCAGTACTTC. As protein: CASSATGTALKETQYF. The variable domain in full, completed from reference TRBV25-1 and TRBJ2-5, reads EADIYQTPRYLVIGTGKKITLECSQTMGHDKMYWYQQDPGMELHLIHYSYGVNSTEKGDLSSESTVSRIRTEHFPLTLESARPSHTSQYLCASSATGTALKETQYFGPGTRLLVL.

This chain joins TRBV28 and TRBJ2-7; 9 bases fit TRBD1. Per the germline V gene, CDR1 is MDHEN and CDR2 is SYDVKM. J lost 5 bases, V lost 5 bases, and 7 bases had no gene match. The CDR3 is 14 residues long. This CDR3 reads CASSTQGATNEQYF. In nucleotides, the CDR3 is TGTGCCAGCAGTACACAGGGGGCGACGAACGAGCAGTACTTC.

The rearrangement links TRBV5-5 to TRBJ2-5; D possibly corresponds to TRBD1 (6 bases). Germline CDR1 and CDR2: SGHKS and YYEKEE (reference sequence). The CDR3 contains 14 residues. With 1 base removed from V and 5 bases from J, the gap between germline ends came to 12 bases. Here the CDR3 reads CASSLTGWGETQYF. CDR3 in DNA: TGTGCCAGCAGCTTGACAGGGTGGGGGGAGACCCAGTACTTC.

The rearrangement uses TRBV5-1 and TRBJ2-2; 8 positions match TRBD2. The trim removed 0 bases at V and 4 bases at J, leaving 5 bases unmatched. The CDR3 spans 16 residues. Germline CDR1 is SGHRS and CDR2 is YFSETQ. This CDR3 reads CASSLGPSGSTGELFF. The CDR3 bases are TGCGCCAGCAGCTTGGGTCCCAGCGGGAGCACCGGGGAGCTGTTTTTT.

J is TRBJ1-5 and V is TRBV24-1; 9 bases line up with TRBD1. With V trimmed by 4 bases and J by 4 bases, 4 bases remained unmatched. Germline V gene lookup returns CDR1 KGHDR and CDR2 SFDVKD. This CDR3 is 15 amino acids long. The CDR3 sequence: CATSETGTGNQPQHF. The CDR3 DNA reads as TGTGCCACCAGTGAGACCGGGACAGGGAATCAGCCCCAGCATTTT.

The gene calls are TRBV7-2 and TRBJ1-1, with D unclear. CDR1 is SGHTA, CDR2 FQGNSA, per germline. CDR3 length: 16 residues. With 1 base removed from V and 4 bases from J, the gap between germline ends came to 16 bases. The CDR3 bases are TGTGCCAGCAGCTTAGAACTCATCCGAGGCGGCACTGAAGCTTTCTTT. Translating it yields CASSLELIRGGTEAFF.

The J gene is TRBJ1-3, the V gene TRBV7-9; 9 bases align to TRBD1. Trimming cost V 1 base and J 0 bases; bases outside gene matches: 1. There are 16 residues in the CDR3. Germline CDR1 reads SEHNR; CDR2 reads FQNEAQ (reference sequence). CDR3 in amino acids: CASSLGTGVSGNTIYF. The CDR3 nucleotides are TGTGCCAGCAGCTTAGGGACAGGGGTCTCTGGAAACACCATATATTTT.

This chain links TRBV29-1 with TRBJ1-1, with D maybe TRBD1 (6 bases). CDR1 is SQVTM and CDR2 is ANQGSEA in the germline V gene. The CDR3 is 13 residues long. V shed 7 bases and J shed 2 bases, with 14 bases lying between them. CDR3 sequence (DNA): TGCAGCGCCAGACAGGCTATTAACACTGAAGCTTTCTTT. As protein: CSARQAINTEAFF.